This T cell receptor beta chain is drawn from a study of blood T cells in healthy people across ages. Study-level information: Template switching recovered approximately one barcoded beta molecule for every two T cells.

The use of a sample-barcoded 5' primer and a J-beta primer mix characterized a second PCR of about 7 to 12 cycles. TCRdb reprocessed the 5' RACE reads via MiXCR and lists one record per CDR3 protein. This repertoire shows about 930,000 distinct CDR3 sequences, around 29% found once; its top ten account for more than 8.5%. In this sample, this clonotype turned up many times. CDR1 is SGHRS and CDR2 is YFSETQ in the germline V gene. CDR3 length: 14 residues. Trimming took off 0 bases at V and 2 bases at J, with 8 bases between the two ends. A further study also used this sample, focusing on T cells of mothers and their children.

What was sequenced was blood. J is TRBJ2-5 and V is TRBV5-1; the D gene is possibly TRBD2 (5 bases). This receptor was identified in a middle-aged woman in good health. The CDR3 nucleotides read TGCGCCAGCAGCTTGGGCGGGCAGCAAGAGACCCAGTACTTC. It specifies CASSLGGQQETQYF.